A selection of T cell receptor beta chains follows, all from one sample in a study of shared clonotypes between healthy human individuals. Clones were sequenced by immunoSEQ multiplex PCR, and TCRdb holds only the in-frame ones, with some missing. Of roughly 650,000 clones listed, about 96% are singletons. Source material: naive CD4+ T cells sorted from blood. The receptors here all came from a woman under 40 in good health. Both conserved end residues are trimmed from each CDR3. D genes are given only for firm matches.

D gene	J gene	V gene	CDR3 protein
.	TRBJ2-7	TRBV11-2	ASSLGDASYEQY
TRBD2	TRBJ2-5	TRBV29-1	SGIAGPETQY
TRBD2	TRBJ2-3	TRBV14	ASSHGLATDTQY
TRBD1	TRBJ2-1	TRBV5-8	ASSLQGQVFTNEQF
TRBD1	TRBJ1-1	TRBV5-1	ASSRTGPNTEAF
.	TRBJ1-6	TRBV11-2	ASSSQDGTLLH
.	TRBJ2-3	TRBV7-9	ASSLGVLNTQY
.	TRBJ2-1	TRBV27	ASSSSGDWFYNEQF
.	TRBJ2-1	TRBV5-1	ASSLIRDWGGNEQF
.	.	TRBV10-3	AISESGEWREQY
.	TRBJ1-2	TRBV4-1	ASSSRVREAGYT
TRBD2	TRBJ2-1	TRBV11-2	ASSSSPSGRGNNEQF
.	TRBJ2-1	TRBV11-3	ASSLKPGEQF
.	TRBJ2-7	TRBV11-2	ASSLLSGNSYEQY
.	TRBJ2-2	TRBV5-1	ASSVPALTDTGELF
.	TRBJ2-7	TRBV5-8	ASSLSRNDEQY
.	TRBJ2-1	TRBV7-9	ASSLTALSSYNEQF
.	TRBJ1-1	TRBV9	ASRKGRATNTEAF
TRBD2	TRBJ2-1	TRBV5-4	ASSYGLAGGPGNEQF
.	TRBJ1-5	TRBV30	AWSTQGNQPQH
.	TRBJ2-2	TRBV19	ASSDPTRSPGELF
TRBD1	TRBJ2-2	TRBV29-1	SAQPGQGWTGELF
TRBD1	TRBJ2-1	TRBV6-5	ASATGDRGLNEQF
TRBD1	TRBJ2-7	TRBV6-1	ASRGQGAGEQY
.	TRBJ2-5	TRBV11-2	ASSFGVQETQY
.	TRBJ1-5	TRBV2	ASNAGTSNQPQH
TRBD2	TRBJ2-7	TRBV18	ASSPLAGAGHEQY
.	TRBJ2-5	TRBV11-2	ASSLVVGPLETQY
.	TRBJ1-2	TRBV2	ASSNYREGSYGYT
.	TRBJ1-1	TRBV5-6	ASSEIQGRTSNTEAF
TRBD2	TRBJ2-1	TRBV10-3	AIRTSGSHEQF
.	TRBJ2-3	TRBV9	ASSVGSTDTQY
.	TRBJ2-1	TRBV6-6	ASNFLGEQF
TRBD1	TRBJ2-3	TRBV5-1	ASRSQGVADTQY
TRBD1	TRBJ1-1	TRBV10-3	AISARTGEAF
.	TRBJ1-5	TRBV28	ASIPGGRGNQPQH
.	TRBJ1-5	TRBV7-2	ASSLVGGGNQPQH
TRBD1	TRBJ1-5	TRBV28	ASSGQGLANNQPQH
.	TRBJ1-2	TRBV5-1	ASSFQGDNYGYT
.	TRBJ1-5	TRBV4-1	ASSLQINQPQH